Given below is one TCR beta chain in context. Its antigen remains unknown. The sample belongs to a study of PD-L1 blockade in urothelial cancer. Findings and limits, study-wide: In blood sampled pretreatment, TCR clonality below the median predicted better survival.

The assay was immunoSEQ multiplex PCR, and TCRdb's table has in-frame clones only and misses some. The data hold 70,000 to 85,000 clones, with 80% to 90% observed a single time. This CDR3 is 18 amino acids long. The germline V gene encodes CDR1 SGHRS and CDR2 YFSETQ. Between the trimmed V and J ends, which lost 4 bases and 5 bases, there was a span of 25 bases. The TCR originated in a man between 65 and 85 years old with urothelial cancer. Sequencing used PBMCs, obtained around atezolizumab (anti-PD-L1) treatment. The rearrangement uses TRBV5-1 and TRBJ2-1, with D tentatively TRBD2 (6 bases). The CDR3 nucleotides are TGCGCCAGCAGCACCGGGACGGCGGGGCCCGGTGGGAACAATGAGCAGTTCTTC. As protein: CASSTGTAGPGGNNEQFF.